One sample yielded the 22 T cell receptor beta chains listed below, sequenced in a study of blood T cells in healthy people across ages (dated by TCRdb to between 2015 and 2017). Library generation was performed with 5' RACE. TCRdb records Illumina HiSeq 2500 as the sequencer. A second roughly 7 to 11 cycle PCR used a sample-barcoded 5' primer and a J-beta primer mix. TCRdb reprocessed the public reads (quality trimming at Q25 with fastp, clone calling with MiXCR) and kept in-frame beta chains. Rows merge per CDR3 protein into single entries with the most common DNA and genes. Within this sample are 550,000 to 650,000 distinct CDR3 sequences, with about 30% of them counted one time only. 15% to 18% of the sample goes to the ten largest clones. The source material was blood. Source of these receptors: a woman of 80 years or more in good health.

This clonotype came up a few times. This clone may be a read error of a much larger clone one base away. The chain joins TRBV5-6 to TRBJ1-1, with D maybe TRBD1 (6 bases). The CDR3 is 14 amino acids. Trimming stripped 3 bases from V and 3 bases from J, with 12 bases between. Germline V gene lookup returns CDR1 SGHDT and CDR2 YYEEEE. CDR3 amino acids: CASSWVRGDTEAFF. The CDR3 nucleotides are TGTGCCAGCAGCTGGGTAAGGGGGGACACTGAAGCTTTCTTT.

This clonotype was detected many times. This chain joins TRBV10-3 and TRBJ1-4; no clear D. Trimming shortened V by 4 bases and J by 3 bases, and 6 bases separated the two germline ends. Germline V lookup: CDR1 ENHRY, CDR2 SYGVKD. CDR3 length: 13 amino acids. The CDR3 coding sequence is TGTGCCATCAGTGGAGGCCCTAATGAAAAACTGTTTTTT. Encoded protein: CAISGGPNEKLFF.

This clonotype was recorded a few times. Being one base from a much bigger clone, this may be a read error. This chain connects TRBV6-5 to TRBJ2-3, with 7 bases lining up with TRBD1. The CDR3 contains 14 residues. Looked up from germline, CDR1 is MNHEY and CDR2 is SVGAGI. The CDR3: CTSQDRRGTDTQYF. CDR3 sequence (DNA): TGTACCAGCCAGGACAGGCGAGGCACAGATACGCAGTATTTT.

The genes are TRBV6-2 or TRBV6-3 and TRBJ2-1; TRBD2 matches 9 bases. CDR1 is MNHEY and CDR2 is SVGEGT in the germline V gene. The V segment lost 2 bases and the J segment 1 base; nucleotides outside the gene matches: 12. The CDR3 covers 19 residues. CDR3: CASSYLASGAFKSYNEQFF. The CDR3 DNA sequence: TGTGCCAGCAGTTACCTGGCTAGCGGGGCCTTTAAATCCTACAATGAGCAGTTCTTC.

This clonotype came up a few times. This clone may be a read error of a much larger clone one base away. The chain combines TRBV6-1 with TRBJ2-5; D is tentatively TRBD1 or TRBD2 (5 bases each). Germline lookup yields CDR1 MNHNS and CDR2 SASEGT. The CDR3 totals 14 residues. Trimming removed 6 bases from V and 7 bases from J, with 18 bases in between. This chain's CDR3 is CASREATVEGTQYF. Here the CDR3 DNA reads TGTGCCAGCAGGGAGGCGACAGTTGAGGGGACCCAGTACTTC.

The chain recombines TRBV7-9 with TRBJ2-4; D is undetermined. The V and J ends lost 5 bases and 0 bases respectively, with 14 bases between them. Per germline, CDR1 SEHNR and CDR2 FQNEAQ (reference sequence). The CDR3 runs 16 residues. The CDR3 DNA reads as TGTGCCAGCAGCCCCCCAGACACCGTAGCCAAAAACATTCAGTACTTC. Residues: CASSPPDTVAKNIQYF.

As concerns this clonotype: Being one base from a much bigger clone, this may be a read error. V usage is TRBV3-1 and J usage is TRBJ2-5, with D possibly matching TRBD2 (7 bases). The germline V gene encodes CDR1 LGHDT and CDR2 YNNKEL (reference sequence). Trimming stripped 0 bases from V and 0 bases from J, with 14 bases between. The CDR3 consists of 17 residues. CDR3 sequence: CASSQDQGGGYQETQYF. The DNA for the CDR3 is TGTGCCAGCAGCCAAGATCAAGGGGGGGGCTACCAAGAGACCCAGTACTTC.

This chain joins TRBV20-1 and TRBJ1-5; no clear D. V dropped 4 bases and J dropped 0 bases, with 7 bases sitting between them. Germline V gene data show CDR1 as DFQATT and CDR2 as SNEGSKA (reference sequence). This CDR3 has 13 residues. CDR3 sequence: CSAIGDSNQPQHF. The CDR3 nucleotides are TGCAGTGCTATAGGTGATAGCAATCAGCCCCAGCATTTT.

The chain recombines TRBV6-6 with TRBJ1-4, with 9 bases lining up with TRBD1. CDR3 size: 15 residues. V shed 3 bases and J 8 bases; nucleotides not matched to a gene: 7. Germline CDR1 MNHNY, CDR2 SVGAGI (reference sequence). In DNA, the CDR3 is TGTGCCAGCAGTTATCGGACAGGGGATCAAGAAAAACTGTTTTTT. Residues: CASSYRTGDQEKLFF.

With respect to this clonotype: This may stem from a read error, because a much larger clone lies one nucleotide away. CDR3 residues: CASSSTQSGSTIYF. Here the CDR3 DNA reads TGTGCCAGCAGCAGTACCCAATCTGGAAGCACCATATATTTT. The rearrangement uses TRBV9 and TRBJ1-3; unclear D gene. This CDR3 contains 14 residues. Germline CDR1 is SGDLS and CDR2 is YYNGEE.

Comments on this clonotype: This may stem from a read error, because a much larger clone lies one nucleotide away. This chain links TRBV27 with TRBJ1-5; TRBD1 is a possible D gene (6 bases). The V gene's germline CDR1 is MNHEY and CDR2 SMNVEV (reference sequence). V lost 6 bases and J lost 4, with 19 bases in between. The CDR3 length is 16 residues. CDR3 sequence (DNA): TGTGCCAGCAGACCCAGGCGGGGGACAAGGAATCAGCCCCAGCATTTT. It specifies CASRPRRGTRNQPQHF.

This clonotype came up many times. The chain has TRBV9 and TRBJ2-5, with a weak D call TRBD2 (5 bases). The V gene's germline CDR1 is SGDLS and CDR2 YYNGEE. The CDR3 is made up of 18 amino acids. V was shortened by 0 bases and J by 3 bases, with 21 bases between the two germline ends. CDR3 sequence (DNA): TGTGCCAGCAGCGTAGGAGCCGGGCAGGCTAGGAGGAAAGAGACCCAGTACTTC. Translating gives CASSVGAGQARRKETQYF.

The chain links TRBV20-1 to TRBJ1-1; tentatively, D is TRBD1 (6 bases). V was clipped by 0 bases and J by 0 bases, with 14 bases between them. This CDR3 region has 16 residues. Germline-derived CDR1 and CDR2 are DFQATT and SNEGSKA (reference sequence). CDR3 region: CSARDLQGPMNTEAFF. The CDR3 region has the DNA TGCAGTGCTAGAGACCTACAGGGACCTATGAACACTGAAGCTTTCTTT.

This clonotype appeared many times. The rearrangement links TRBV6-5 to TRBJ2-1; TRBD2 aligns across 10 bases. This CDR3 is 18 amino acids long. V trimming: 2 bases; J trimming: 3 bases; junction bases outside the gene matches: 10. Per the germline V gene, CDR1 is MNHEY and CDR2 is SVGAGI. DNA of the CDR3: TGTGCCAGCAGTTACCCCCGGTCTAGCGGGGGCCTCTACAATGAGCAGTTCTTC. Translated, it gives CASSYPRSSGGLYNEQFF.

At least ten counts were recorded for this clonotype. V and J are TRBV5-1 and TRBJ2-4, with D tentatively TRBD1 (6 bases). CDR3 size: 14 residues. CDR1 and CDR2 (germline): SGHRS, YFSETQ. V gave up 4 bases and J gave up 12 bases, with 20 bases separating them. The CDR3 protein is CASSRSQGPSGQYF. The DNA for the CDR3 is TGCGCCAGCAGCCGCTCACAGGGCCCGTCGGGTCAGTACTTC.

The chain employs TRBV28 and TRBJ1-5; the D gene is possibly TRBD1 (6 bases). The length of the CDR3 is 16 residues. Germline lookup yields CDR1 MDHEN and CDR2 SYDVKM. V was shortened by 3 bases and J by 6 bases, with 18 bases between the two germline ends. CDR3 loop: CASSFISRGTPQPQHF. The CDR3 DNA follows: TGTGCCAGCAGTTTTATTAGTAGGGGGACCCCTCAGCCCCAGCATTTT.

This clonotype was detected ten times or more. The rearrangement links TRBV4-1 to TRBJ2-1, with 13 bases fitting TRBD2. In germline, CDR1 is MGHRA, CDR2 YSYEKL. The CDR3 has 18 amino acids. V lost 1 base and J lost 5; bases outside the gene matches: 8. CDR3 sequence: CASSQGLGLAGEDNEQFF. CDR3 DNA sequence: TGCGCCAGCAGCCAAGGTTTAGGACTAGCGGGGGAAGACAATGAGCAGTTCTTC.

A few counts support this clonotype. The chain links TRBV6-1 to TRBJ1-1; weak D call: TRBD1 (5 bases). The CDR3 has 14 residues. V was cut by 0 bases and J by 4 bases, with 9 bases left in between. Germline lookup yields CDR1 MNHNS and CDR2 SASEGT. The CDR3 coding sequence is TGTGCCAGCAGTGAAGCTGGGGGGATCACTGAAGCTTTCTTT. This sequence encodes CASSEAGGITEAFF.

This clonotype was seen ten or more times. The genes are TRBV7-3 and TRBJ2-7; 12 positions agree with TRBD2. Germline CDR1 reads SGHTA; CDR2 reads FQGTGA. The CDR3 contains 17 residues. J was trimmed by 7 bases and V by 5 bases; bases with no gene match: 15. CDR3 in DNA: TGTGCCAGCAGCGCCAGACTAGCGGGGGCCTCATACAATGAGCAGTACTTC. Encoded protein: CASSARLAGASYNEQYF.

Worth noting for this clonotype: With a much larger clone just one base away, this may be a read error. The chain carries TRBV20-1 and TRBJ2-5; the match to TRBD1 covers 7 bases. CDR3 length: 14 amino acids. CDR1 is DFQATT, CDR2 SNEGSKA, per germline (reference sequence). V lost 5 bases, J lost 5 bases, and 11 bases stayed unmatched. The CDR3 spells CSALWTGRSETQYF. The CDR3 bases are TGCAGTGCTTTATGGACAGGCCGATCGGAGACCCAGTACTTC.

This clonotype occurred many times. This chain links TRBV29-1 with TRBJ1-2; D is uncertain. V was clipped by 3 bases and J by 1 base, with 6 bases between them. This CDR3 contains 12 residues. Germline CDR1 and CDR2: SQVTM and ANQGSEA. The CDR3 sequence is CSVDSFNYGYTF. CDR3 sequence (DNA): TGCAGCGTTGACAGTTTTAACTATGGCTACACCTTC.

This clonotype was detected only a few times. An end of the junction differs from the germline gene, which may be a read error. This rearrangement joins TRBV7-2 to TRBJ1-4; D is uncertain. CDR1 SGHTA and CDR2 FQGNSA come from the germline V gene. This CDR3 region has 12 residues. The CDR3 DNA follows: TGTGCCAGCAGCGAATCAATAGAAAAACCGTTTTTT. It codes for CASSESIEKPFF.